This T cell receptor beta chain was retrieved from a study of cytomegalovirus exposure and HLA in healthy donors. The CDR3 totals 16 residues. Trimming cost V 1 base and J 4 bases; bases outside gene matches: 7. The germline V gene encodes CDR1 SGHTA and CDR2 FQGNSA. With respect to this clone: Its antigen is unknown.

PCR amplification relied on 60 Vbeta primers (plus 13 Jbeta primers). Clones were sequenced by immunoSEQ multiplex PCR, and TCRdb holds only the in-frame ones, with some missing. The table has about 110,000 clones, approximately 82% seen once; the top ten hold over 10%. Study findings and constraints: Within an earlier analysis, most TCR beta V segments proved productive either about 87% or about 30% of the time.

V is TRBV7-2 and J is TRBJ1-2; TRBD1 agrees at 9 bases. The specimen was PBMCs. This receptor was obtained from a man in his thirties or forties in good health and CMV-seropositive. The CDR3 nucleotides read TGTGCCAGCAGCTTAGGACAGGGGGAAGGGATCTATGGCTACACCTTC. Translation: CASSLGQGEGIYGYTF.